This note documents a single TCR beta chain sequence. The antigen is not known. This sample is drawn from a study of blood T cells in healthy people across ages. Points from the study as a whole: More naive CD4+ cells and higher diversity were found in long-lived than in aged donors. Investigators viewed diversity estimates from one million T cells as underestimates, the study reported.

A sample-barcoded 5' primer and a J-beta primer mix were used in a second PCR of roughly 6 to 12 cycles. The template-switch adaptor, which had 12 random nucleotides, put a tag on each cDNA molecule. Each single sample gave us at least 2.5 million CDR3-containing paired-end reads. TCRdb passed the 5' RACE reads through MiXCR, listing each CDR3 protein once. The table lists under 2,000,000 distinct CDR3 sequences, around 50% of them singletons. The CDR3 is 14 amino acids. Per the germline V gene, CDR1 is MNHEY and CDR2 is SMNVEV (reference sequence). The V gene end was trimmed by 2 bases and the J gene end by 11 bases; junction bases not matched to a gene: 8.

This chain uses TRBV27 with TRBJ2-1; TRBD1 agrees at 8 bases. This TCR derives from a woman between 35 and 50 years old in good health. Material: blood. The CDR3 nucleotides read TGTGCCAGCAGTTTACTTGGACAGGGTAGGAAGCAGTTCTTC. Its translation: CASSLLGQGRKQFF.